This T cell receptor beta chain was captured in a study of T cell repertoires in cytomegalovirus infection. About the research overall: Evidence of both CMV infection and a matching HLA type came from public TCR beta signatures.

Study results and caveats: Within the response measured ex vivo, HLA-C-restricted CMV-specific TCR beta clonotypes were dominant. Summed frequency of shared TCR beta families picked out CMV carriers who also had the relevant HLA.

V lost 6 bases, J lost 5 bases, and 4 bases stayed unmatched. Germline CDR1 and CDR2: SQVTM and ANQGSEA. There are 12 residues in the CDR3. The count of this clonotype is one. Its antigen remains unknown. TCRdb passed the reads through MiXCR, listing each CDR3 protein once. The profile shows 150,000 to 200,000 distinct CDR3 sequences, about a tenth of them singletons. The TCR was taken from a human donor in good health (CMV status not recorded). Some clones in this sample may be carry-over from other donors' samples. Input material: PBMCs. The rearrangement links TRBV29-1 to TRBJ2-5; 9 bases line up with TRBD1. The CDR3 spells CSVRQGDETQYF. In nucleotides, the CDR3 is TGCAGCGTGAGACAGGGGGACGAGACCCAGTACTTC.